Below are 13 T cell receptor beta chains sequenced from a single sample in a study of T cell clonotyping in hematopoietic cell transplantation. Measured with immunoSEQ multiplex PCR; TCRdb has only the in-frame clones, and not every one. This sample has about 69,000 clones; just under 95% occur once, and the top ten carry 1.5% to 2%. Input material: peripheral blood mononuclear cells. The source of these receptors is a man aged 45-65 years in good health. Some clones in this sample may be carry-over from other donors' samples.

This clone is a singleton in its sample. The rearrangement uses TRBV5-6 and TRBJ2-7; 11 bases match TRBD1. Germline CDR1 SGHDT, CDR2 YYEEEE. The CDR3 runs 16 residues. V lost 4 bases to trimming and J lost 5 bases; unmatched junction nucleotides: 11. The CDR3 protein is CASSIPGQGEVDEQYF. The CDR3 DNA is TGTGCCAGCAGCATTCCGGGACAGGGGGAGGTGGACGAGCAGTACTTC.

CDR3: CASSLAAGELFF. The CDR3 DNA sequence: TGTGCCAGCAGCTTAGCGGCCGGGGAACTGTTTTTT. The rearrangement uses TRBV11-2 and TRBJ1-4; no definite D call. In germline, CDR1 is SGHAT, CDR2 FQNNGV. Trimming removed 1 base from V and 12 bases from J, with 9 bases in between. This CDR3 region has 12 residues.

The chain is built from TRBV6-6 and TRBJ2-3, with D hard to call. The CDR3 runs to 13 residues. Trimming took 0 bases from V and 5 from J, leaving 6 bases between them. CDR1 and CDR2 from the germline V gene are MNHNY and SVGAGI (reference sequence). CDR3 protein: CASSYSGQDTQYF. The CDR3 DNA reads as TGTGCCAGCAGTTACTCTGGCCAAGATACGCAGTATTTT.

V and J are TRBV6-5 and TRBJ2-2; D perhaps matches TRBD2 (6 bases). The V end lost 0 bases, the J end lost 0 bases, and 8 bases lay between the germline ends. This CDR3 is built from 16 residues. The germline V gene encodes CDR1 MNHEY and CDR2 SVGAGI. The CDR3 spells CASSYSGGPNTGELFF. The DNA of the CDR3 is TGTGCCAGCAGTTACTCCGGGGGTCCGAACACCGGGGAGCTGTTTTTT.

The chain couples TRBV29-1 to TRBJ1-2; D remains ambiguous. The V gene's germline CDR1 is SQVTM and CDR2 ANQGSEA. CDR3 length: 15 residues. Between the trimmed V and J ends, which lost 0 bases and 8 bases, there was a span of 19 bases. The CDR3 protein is CSVEDPGRPGGGYTF. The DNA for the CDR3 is TGCAGCGTTGAAGACCCCGGAAGACCCGGTGGAGGCTACACCTTC.

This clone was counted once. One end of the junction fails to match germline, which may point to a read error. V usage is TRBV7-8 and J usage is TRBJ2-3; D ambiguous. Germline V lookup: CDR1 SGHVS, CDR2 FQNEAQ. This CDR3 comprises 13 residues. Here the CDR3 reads CASSLVGPDTQYF. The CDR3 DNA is TGTGCCAGCAGTTTAGTAGGTCCCGATACGCAGTATTTT.

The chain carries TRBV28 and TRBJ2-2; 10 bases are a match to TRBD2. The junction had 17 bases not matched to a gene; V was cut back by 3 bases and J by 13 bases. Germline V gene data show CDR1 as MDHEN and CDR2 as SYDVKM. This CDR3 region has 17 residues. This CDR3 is CASSFGISASGGGALFF. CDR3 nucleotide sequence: TGTGCCAGCAGTTTTGGCATTTCGGCTAGCGGGGGTGGAGCGCTGTTTTTT. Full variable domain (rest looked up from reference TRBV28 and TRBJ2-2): DVKVTQSSRYLVKRTGEKVFLECVQDMDHENMFWYRQDPGLGLRLIYFSYDVKMKEKGDIPEGYSVSREKKERFSLILESASTNQTSMYLCASSFGISASGGGALFFGEGSRLTVL.

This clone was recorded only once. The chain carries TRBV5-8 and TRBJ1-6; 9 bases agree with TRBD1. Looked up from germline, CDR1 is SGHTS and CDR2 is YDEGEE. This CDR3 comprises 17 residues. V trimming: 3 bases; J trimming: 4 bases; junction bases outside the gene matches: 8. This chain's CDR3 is CASSWGDRGYYNSPLHF. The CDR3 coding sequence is TGTGCCAGCAGCTGGGGAGACAGGGGGTATTATAATTCACCCCTCCACTTT.

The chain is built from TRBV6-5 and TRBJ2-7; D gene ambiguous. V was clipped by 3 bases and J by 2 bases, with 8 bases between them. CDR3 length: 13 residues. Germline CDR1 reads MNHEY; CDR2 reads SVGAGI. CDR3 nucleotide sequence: TGTGCCAGCAGTTATCGCACCGCCTACGAGCAGTACTTC. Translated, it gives CASSYRTAYEQYF.

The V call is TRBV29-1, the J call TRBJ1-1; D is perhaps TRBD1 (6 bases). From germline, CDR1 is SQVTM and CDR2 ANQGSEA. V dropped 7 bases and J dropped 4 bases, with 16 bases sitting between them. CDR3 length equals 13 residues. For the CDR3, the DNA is TGCAGCGCCGTACAGGGATCGGTCACTGAAGCTTTCTTT. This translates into CSAVQGSVTEAFF.

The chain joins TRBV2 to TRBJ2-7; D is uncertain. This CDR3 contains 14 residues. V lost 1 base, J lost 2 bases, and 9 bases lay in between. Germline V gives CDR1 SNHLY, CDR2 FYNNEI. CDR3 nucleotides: TGTGCCAGCAGTGAAGATCCGGCGACCTACGAGCAGTACTTC. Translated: CASSEDPATYEQYF.

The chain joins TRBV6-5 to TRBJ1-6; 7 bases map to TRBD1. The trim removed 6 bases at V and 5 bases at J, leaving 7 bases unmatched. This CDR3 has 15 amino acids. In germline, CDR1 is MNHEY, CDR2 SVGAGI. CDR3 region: CASSLDRDHNSPLHF. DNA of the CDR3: TGTGCCAGCAGCCTAGACAGGGATCATAATTCACCCCTCCACTTT.

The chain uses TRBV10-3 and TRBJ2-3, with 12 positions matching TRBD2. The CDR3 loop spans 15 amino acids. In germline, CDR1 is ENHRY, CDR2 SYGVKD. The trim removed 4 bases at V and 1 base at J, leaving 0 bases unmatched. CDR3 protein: CAISGTSGGTDTQYF. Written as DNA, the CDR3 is TGTGCCATCAGTGGGACTAGCGGGGGCACAGATACGCAGTATTTT.